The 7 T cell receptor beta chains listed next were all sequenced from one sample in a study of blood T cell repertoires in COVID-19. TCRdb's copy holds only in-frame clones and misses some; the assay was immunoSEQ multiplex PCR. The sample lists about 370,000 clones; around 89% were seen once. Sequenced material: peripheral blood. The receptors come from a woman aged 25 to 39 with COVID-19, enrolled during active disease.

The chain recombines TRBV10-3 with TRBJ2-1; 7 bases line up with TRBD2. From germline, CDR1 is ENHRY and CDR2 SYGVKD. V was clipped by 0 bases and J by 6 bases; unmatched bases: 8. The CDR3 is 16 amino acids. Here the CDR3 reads CAISESSGKGSNEQFF. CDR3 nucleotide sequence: TGTGCCATCAGTGAGTCGAGCGGGAAGGGTTCCAATGAGCAGTTCTTC.

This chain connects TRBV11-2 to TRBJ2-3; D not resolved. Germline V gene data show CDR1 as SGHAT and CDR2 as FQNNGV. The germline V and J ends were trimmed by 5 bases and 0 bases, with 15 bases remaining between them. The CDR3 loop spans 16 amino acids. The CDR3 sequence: CASSRASSVSTDTQYF. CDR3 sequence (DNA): TGTGCCAGCAGCCGCGCATCTAGTGTTAGCACAGATACGCAGTATTTT.

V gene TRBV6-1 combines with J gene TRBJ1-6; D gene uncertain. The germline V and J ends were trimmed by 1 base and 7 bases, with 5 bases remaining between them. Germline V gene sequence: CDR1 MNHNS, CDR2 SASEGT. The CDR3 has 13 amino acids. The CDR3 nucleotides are TGTGCCAGCAGTGAAGGACTCAATTCACCCCTCCACTTT. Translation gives CASSEGLNSPLHF.

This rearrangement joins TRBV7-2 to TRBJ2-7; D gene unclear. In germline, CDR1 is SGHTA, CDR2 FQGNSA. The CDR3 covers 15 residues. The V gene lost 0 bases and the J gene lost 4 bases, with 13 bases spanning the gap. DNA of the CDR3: TGTGCCAGCAGCTTAGCGGGTGGTGCGGTGTACGAGCAGTACTTC. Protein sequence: CASSLAGGAVYEQYF.

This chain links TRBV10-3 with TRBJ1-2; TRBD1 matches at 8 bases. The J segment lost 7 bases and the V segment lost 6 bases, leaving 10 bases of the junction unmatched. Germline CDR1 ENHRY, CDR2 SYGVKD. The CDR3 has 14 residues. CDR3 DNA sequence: TGTGCCATCAGCCCGGACAGGGATGGAACTGGCTACACCTTC. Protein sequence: CAISPDRDGTGYTF.

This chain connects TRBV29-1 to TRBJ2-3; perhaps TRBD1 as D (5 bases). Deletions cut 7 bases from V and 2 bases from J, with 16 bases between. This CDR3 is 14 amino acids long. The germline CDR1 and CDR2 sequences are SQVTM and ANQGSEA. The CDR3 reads CSAAKGQHTDTQYF. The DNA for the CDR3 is TGCAGCGCGGCCAAGGGGCAACACACAGATACGCAGTATTTT.

DNA for the CDR3: TGTGCCAGCAGTAGAGGGACATCTATACCTTCACCCCTCCACTTT. Translation: CASSRGTSIPSPLHF. This chain joins TRBV27 and TRBJ1-6; possibly TRBD1 for D (6 bases). The CDR3 contains 15 residues. Germline CDR1 reads MNHEY; CDR2 reads SMNVEV (reference sequence). V lost 5 bases to trimming and J lost 9 bases, with 17 bases between them.